This is a list of T cell receptor beta chains from one sample in a study of blood T cell repertoires in COVID-19. TCRdb's table, derived via immunoSEQ multiplex PCR, lists solely in-frame clones and lacks some. This table holds approximately 150,000 clones, over 80% found once. Sequenced input: peripheral blood. These receptors all stem from a woman aged 55-75 years who had recovered from COVID-19. The CDR3 runs from the conserved cysteine through the conserved F or W. The D gene is left open where the match is weak.

v_call,j_call,d_call,cdr3_length,cdr3_aa
TRBV6-2/TRBV6-3,TRBJ1-1,NA,14,CASSYLSMNTEAFF
TRBV6-5,TRBJ1-3,NA,14,CASTPDPGSVTIYF
TRBV11-2,TRBJ1-2,NA,15,CASSFSRVQNYGYTF
TRBV11-2,TRBJ1-3,NA,14,CASSLLLDVNTIYF
TRBV7-8,TRBJ2-1,NA,18,CASSLVRVSEGAKSEQFF
TRBV6-1,TRBJ2-7,NA,14,CASSEPGFSYEQYF
TRBV6-2/TRBV6-3,TRBJ1-1,NA,15,CASSYPGGRNTEAFF
TRBV5-4,TRBJ1-4,NA,15,CASSAGGPTNEKLFF
TRBV5-1,TRBJ1-3,NA,18,CASSFYTGSGTSGNTIYF
TRBV27,TRBJ1-2,NA,15,CASSLSFAGNYGYTF
TRBV28,TRBJ2-7,NA,15,CASSFVGASSYEQYF
TRBV6-5,TRBJ1-4,NA,14,CASRQGLANEKLFF
TRBV2,TRBJ2-3,NA,16,CALEGAPGVYTDTQYF
TRBV2,TRBJ2-2,TRBD1,14,CASRGTGNTGELFF
TRBV3-1/TRBV3-2,TRBJ1-6,NA,16,CASSQGHLPHNSPLHF
TRBV5-5,TRBJ2-5,NA,14,CASSLRGSQETQYF